This is a list of T cell receptor beta chains from one sample in a study of cytomegalovirus exposure and HLA in healthy donors. Repertoires were generated with immunoSEQ multiplex PCR, while TCRdb's copy carries only in-frame clones and drops some. This table holds 90,000 to 120,000 clones, roughly three quarters found once. The sample consisted of PBMCs. These receptors all stem from a woman between 45 and 60 years old in good health and CMV-seropositive. Each CDR3 is given with its conserved first and last residue. The D gene is left open where the match is weak. For some rows the clone size is stated as once, few or many, or as a class when expanded; others skip it.

j_gene: TRBJ2-1; d_gene: NA; len: 14; v_gene: TRBV12-5; abundance: NA; CDR3nt: TGTGCTAGTGGTTCCCCGGGGGGCAAGGATGAGCAGTTCTTC; CDR3aa: CASGSPGGKDEQFF
j_gene: TRBJ2-3; d_gene: TRBD1; len: 12; v_gene: TRBV6-5; abundance: NA; CDR3nt: TGTGCCAGCAAGACGACAGGGCGGGCGCAGTATTTT; CDR3aa: CASKTTGRAQYF
j_gene: TRBJ1-1; d_gene: NA; len: 15; v_gene: TRBV2; abundance: NA; CDR3nt: TGTGCCAGCAGTGTGGATACGACAAGATACACTGAAGCTTTCTTT; CDR3aa: CASSVDTTRYTEAFF
j_gene: TRBJ1-2; d_gene: TRBD1; len: 15; v_gene: TRBV19; abundance: NA; CDR3nt: TGTGCCAGTAGTATCGGACAGGGGGTGGAATATGGCTACACCTTC; CDR3aa: CASSIGQGVEYGYTF
j_gene: TRBJ1-6; d_gene: TRBD1; len: 16; v_gene: TRBV7-9; abundance: once; CDR3nt: TGTGCCAGCAGCTTAGGAGGGGGCCCAGAATATTCACCCCTCCACTTT; CDR3aa: CASSLGGGPEYSPLHF
j_gene: TRBJ2-1; d_gene: NA; len: 12; v_gene: TRBV7-9; abundance: NA; CDR3nt: TGTGCCAGCCCGGGGGAAGGGAATGAGCAGTTCTTC; CDR3aa: CASPGEGNEQFF
j_gene: TRBJ2-5; d_gene: TRBD2; len: 15; v_gene: TRBV27; abundance: NA; CDR3nt: TGTGCCAGCAGCCCCGGGGCTAGCGGTCCCCAAACCCAGTACTTC; CDR3aa: CASSPGASGPQTQYF
j_gene: TRBJ2-7; d_gene: NA; len: 14; v_gene: TRBV6-1; abundance: NA; CDR3nt: TGTGCCAGCAGTGGGGGTGGTGGGGGCTACGAGCAGTACTTC; CDR3aa: CASSGGGGGYEQYF
j_gene: TRBJ1-5; d_gene: NA; len: 15; v_gene: TRBV4-1; abundance: once; CDR3nt: TGCGCCAGCAGCCCGCATGAGGTTAACAATCAGCCCCAGCATTTT; CDR3aa: CASSPHEVNNQPQHF
j_gene: TRBJ2-2; d_gene: TRBD2; len: 16; v_gene: TRBV2; abundance: NA; CDR3nt: TGTGCCAGCAGTGAACGAGCGGGGGGGGGCACCGGGGAGCTGTTTTTT; CDR3aa: CASSERAGGGTGELFF
j_gene: TRBJ1-1; d_gene: TRBD1; len: 12; v_gene: TRBV29-1; abundance: NA; CDR3nt: TGCAGCGGAGGACAGGTGAACACTGAAGCTTTCTTT; CDR3aa: CSGGQVNTEAFF
j_gene: TRBJ1-5; d_gene: NA; len: 13; v_gene: TRBV7-2; abundance: NA; CDR3nt: TGTGCCAGCAGCTTAGATCGTAGCCAGCCCCAGCATTTT; CDR3aa: CASSLDRSQPQHF
j_gene: TRBJ2-2; d_gene: TRBD2; len: 15; v_gene: TRBV2; abundance: once; CDR3nt: TGTGCCAGCAGGCTCGGGAGGGCGGACACCGGGGAGCTGTTTTTT; CDR3aa: CASRLGRADTGELFF
j_gene: TRBJ1-1; d_gene: TRBD1; len: 13; v_gene: TRBV6-1; abundance: NA; CDR3nt: TGTGCCAGCAGTGACAGGGGGTTAACTGAAGCTTTCTTT; CDR3aa: CASSDRGLTEAFF
j_gene: TRBJ2-3; d_gene: NA; len: 14; v_gene: TRBV6-1; abundance: NA; CDR3nt: TGTGCCAGCAGCCGTACTATGGGCACAGATACGCAGTATTTT; CDR3aa: CASSRTMGTDTQYF
j_gene: TRBJ1-4; d_gene: NA; len: 13; v_gene: TRBV30; abundance: NA; CDR3nt: TGTGCCTGGAGTGTACAGAGTTATGAAAAACTGTTTTTT; CDR3aa: CAWSVQSYEKLFF
j_gene: TRBJ1-3; d_gene: NA; len: 14; v_gene: TRBV6-5; abundance: NA; CDR3nt: TGTGCCAGCAGTCAGCAGGGAGGGGTGGACACCATATATTTT; CDR3aa: CASSQQGGVDTIYF
j_gene: TRBJ2-1; d_gene: NA; len: 16; v_gene: TRBV9; abundance: once; CDR3nt: TGTGCCAGCAGCGTAGGGGGGGGGCGCGCCTACAATGAGCAGTTCTTC; CDR3aa: CASSVGGGRAYNEQFF
j_gene: TRBJ1-2; d_gene: TRBD1; len: 16; v_gene: TRBV30; abundance: NA; CDR3nt: TGTGCCTGGAGTCCAGGACAGGTTGGGCCCCACTATGGCTACACCTTC; CDR3aa: CAWSPGQVGPHYGYTF
j_gene: TRBJ2-5; d_gene: NA; len: 15; v_gene: TRBV5-4; abundance: NA; CDR3nt: TGTGCCAGCAGCTTGGCCATCGGGAACCAAGAGACCCAGTACTTC; CDR3aa: CASSLAIGNQETQYF
j_gene: TRBJ2-1; d_gene: TRBD1; len: 14; v_gene: TRBV5-1; abundance: few; CDR3nt: TGCGCCAGTGGGGGGACAGGGAGCCCCAATGAGCAGTTCTTC; CDR3aa: CASGGTGSPNEQFF
j_gene: TRBJ2-5; d_gene: TRBD2; len: 15; v_gene: TRBV7-9; abundance: NA; CDR3nt: TGTGCCAGCAGCTTAGCCGGGGGGATCCAAGAGACCCAGTACTTC; CDR3aa: CASSLAGGIQETQYF
j_gene: TRBJ2-3; d_gene: NA; len: 15; v_gene: TRBV5-4; abundance: NA; CDR3nt: TGTGCCAGCAGCTTGGAACGGGATCGGACAGATACGCAGTATTTT; CDR3aa: CASSLERDRTDTQYF
j_gene: TRBJ1-4; d_gene: NA; len: 17; v_gene: TRBV18; abundance: NA; CDR3nt: TGTGCCAGCTCACCAGAGGTAGGAGCACCAACTAATGAAAAACTGTTTTTT; CDR3aa: CASSPEVGAPTNEKLFF
j_gene: TRBJ1-5; d_gene: TRBD1; len: 14; v_gene: TRBV2; abundance: NA; CDR3nt: TGTGCCAGCAGACCCGGACAGGGCCCGCAGCCCCAGCATTTT; CDR3aa: CASRPGQGPQPQHF
j_gene: TRBJ1-4; d_gene: NA; len: 15; v_gene: TRBV4-3; abundance: once; CDR3nt: TGCGCCAGCAGCCAAGAGGGAGCAACTAATGAAAAACTGTTTTTT; CDR3aa: CASSQEGATNEKLFF
j_gene: TRBJ2-7; d_gene: NA; len: 14; v_gene: TRBV6-1; abundance: NA; CDR3nt: TGTGCCAGCAGTGATCGCCAGGGGGGTAGGGAGCAGTACTTC; CDR3aa: CASSDRQGGREQYF
j_gene: TRBJ2-1; d_gene: NA; len: 12; v_gene: TRBV5-1; abundance: few; CDR3nt: TGCGCCAGCAGCTTGGAAAAGGGAGGGCAGTTCTTC; CDR3aa: CASSLEKGGQFF
j_gene: TRBJ1-5; d_gene: NA; len: 14; v_gene: TRBV19; abundance: NA; CDR3nt: TGTGCCAGTAGTGAAGCGTATAGCAATCAGCCCCAGCATTTT; CDR3aa: CASSEAYSNQPQHF
j_gene: TRBJ2-5; d_gene: NA; len: 13; v_gene: TRBV6-5; abundance: NA; CDR3nt: TGTGCCAGCAGGCGGGAACTCCAAGAGACCCAGTACTTC; CDR3aa: CASRRELQETQYF
j_gene: TRBJ1-2; d_gene: NA; len: 17; v_gene: TRBV5-1; abundance: NA; CDR3nt: TGCGCCAGCAGCTTGGGACAGGAAGGCTTTGGAAACTATGGCTACACCTTC; CDR3aa: CASSLGQEGFGNYGYTF
j_gene: TRBJ1-1; d_gene: NA; len: 15; v_gene: TRBV19; abundance: NA; CDR3nt: TGTGCCAGTAGTCTCGGGGGACTAATGAACACTGAAGCTTTCTTT; CDR3aa: CASSLGGLMNTEAFF
j_gene: TRBJ2-7; d_gene: NA; len: 14; v_gene: TRBV2; abundance: NA; CDR3nt: TGTGCCAGCAGTCAACAAGGAGCGACAGGCAACTTGAACTTC; CDR3aa: CASSQQGATGNLNF
j_gene: TRBJ2-7; d_gene: NA; len: 15; v_gene: TRBV5-8; abundance: NA; CDR3nt: TGTGCCAGCAGCCTGGGGCAGGGGGGATACTACGAGCAGTACTTC; CDR3aa: CASSLGQGGYYEQYF
j_gene: TRBJ2-3; d_gene: NA; len: 14; v_gene: TRBV28; abundance: NA; CDR3nt: TGTGCCAGCAGTTACTCCACTAGCACAGATACGCAGTATTTT; CDR3aa: CASSYSTSTDTQYF
j_gene: TRBJ2-2; d_gene: NA; len: 13; v_gene: TRBV9; abundance: once; CDR3nt: TGTGCCAGCAGCTCCGGTGGGAGCGGGGAGCTGTTTTTT; CDR3aa: CASSSGGSGELFF
j_gene: TRBJ2-1; d_gene: TRBD1; len: 19; v_gene: TRBV7-9; abundance: NA; CDR3nt: TGTGCCAGCATTATTAGGAGGACCCTTCGGGACAGGGTGATCAATGAGCAGTTCTTC; CDR3aa: CASIIRRTLRDRVINEQFF